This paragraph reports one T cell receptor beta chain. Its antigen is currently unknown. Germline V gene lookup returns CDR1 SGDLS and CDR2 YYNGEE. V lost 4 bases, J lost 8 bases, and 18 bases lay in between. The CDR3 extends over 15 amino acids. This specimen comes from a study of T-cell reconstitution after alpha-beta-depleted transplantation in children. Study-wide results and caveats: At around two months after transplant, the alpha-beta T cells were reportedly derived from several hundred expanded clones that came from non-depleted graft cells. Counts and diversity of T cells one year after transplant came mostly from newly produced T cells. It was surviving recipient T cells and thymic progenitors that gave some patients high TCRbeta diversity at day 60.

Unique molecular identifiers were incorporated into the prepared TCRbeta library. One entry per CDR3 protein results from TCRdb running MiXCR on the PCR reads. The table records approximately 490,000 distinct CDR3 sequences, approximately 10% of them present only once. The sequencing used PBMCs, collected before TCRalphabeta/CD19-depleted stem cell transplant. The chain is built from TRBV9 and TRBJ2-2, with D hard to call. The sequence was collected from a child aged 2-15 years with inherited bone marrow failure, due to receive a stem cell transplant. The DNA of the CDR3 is TGTGCCAGCAGCCGAATAACTTCCTTGGGGGGGGAGCTGTTTTTT. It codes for CASSRITSLGGELFF.